The entry below describes one T cell receptor (beta chain). Its antigen is unidentified. Sequenced by immunoSEQ multiplex PCR; TCRdb stores in-frame clones only, minus some. The sample has some 120,000 clones; roughly 84% are singletons. The sample belongs to a study of T cell responses to AZD1222 COVID-19 vaccine. The study's findings and limits: At baseline, just five to seven AZD1222 recipients tested seropositive.

Per germline, CDR1 MGHRA and CDR2 YSYEKL. Trimming shortened V by 0 bases and J by 6 bases, and 12 bases separated the two germline ends. This CDR3 spans 14 amino acids. The sequenced sample was peripheral blood, obtained on day 0 of AZD1222 vaccination. This sequence was found in an adult in good health. This chain joins TRBV4-1 and TRBJ2-7; D possibly corresponds to TRBD2 (6 bases). Written as DNA, the CDR3 is TGCGCCAGCAGCCAAGATTTGGGGGGTCTCGAGCAGTACTTC. This codes for CASSQDLGGLEQYF.